Below, 2 T cell receptor beta chains from the same sample are listed, as sequenced in a study of T-cell reconstitution after alpha-beta-depleted transplantation in children. The TCRbeta library was prepared with unique molecular identifiers. TCRdb re-analysed the PCR reads in MiXCR, keeping a single row per CDR3 protein. The sample has 450,000 to 600,000 distinct CDR3 sequences, 18% seen once. Here the sequenced sample was PBMCs from the stem cell graft donor, taken from the stem cell graft. All receptors derive from a human donor who donated a stem cell graft to a child with acute lymphoblastic leukemia.

This clonotype came up a few times. The chain joins TRBV3-1 to TRBJ2-1; 10 bases are a match to TRBD2. The CDR3 is made up of 13 amino acids. Unmatched junction bases numbered 8, after V lost 4 bases and J lost 14 bases. Per the germline V gene, CDR1 is LGHDT and CDR2 is YNNKEL (reference sequence). The chain's CDR3 is CASSPNPAGGEFF. CDR3 coding DNA: TGTGCCAGCAGCCCCAACCCAGCGGGAGGGGAGTTCTTC.

The sample holds a few counts of this clonotype. This rearrangement joins TRBV4-1 to TRBJ2-5, with 7 bases that match TRBD1. The CDR3 covers 13 residues. CDR1 and CDR2 (germline): MGHRA, YSYEKL. J lost 2 bases, V lost 8 bases, and 5 bases had no gene match. For the CDR3, the DNA is TGCGCCAGCGGGGGACAGACACAAGAGACCCAGTACTTC. Translated, it gives CASGGQTQETQYF.